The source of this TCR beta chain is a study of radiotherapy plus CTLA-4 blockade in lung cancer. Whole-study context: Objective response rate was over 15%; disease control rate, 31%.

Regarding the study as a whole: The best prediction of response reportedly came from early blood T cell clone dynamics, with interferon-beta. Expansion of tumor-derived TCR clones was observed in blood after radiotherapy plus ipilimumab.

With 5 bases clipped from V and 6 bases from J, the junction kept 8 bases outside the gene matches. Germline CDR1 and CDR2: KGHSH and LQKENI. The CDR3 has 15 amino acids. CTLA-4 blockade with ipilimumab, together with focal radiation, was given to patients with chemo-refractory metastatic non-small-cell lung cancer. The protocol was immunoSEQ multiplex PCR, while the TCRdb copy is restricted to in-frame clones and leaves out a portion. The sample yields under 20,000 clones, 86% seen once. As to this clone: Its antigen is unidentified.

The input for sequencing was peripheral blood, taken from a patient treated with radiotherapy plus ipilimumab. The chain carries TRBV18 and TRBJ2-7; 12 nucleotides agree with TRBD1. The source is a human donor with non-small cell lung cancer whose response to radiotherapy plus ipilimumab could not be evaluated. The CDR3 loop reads CASSDGTGGASEQYF. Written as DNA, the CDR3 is TGTGCCAGCTCAGACGGGACAGGGGGCGCGTCCGAGCAGTACTTC.